Each of the 10 T cell receptor beta chains below was sequenced from the same sample in a study of T cells in Graves' hyperthyroidism and ophthalmopathy. The TCR beta CDR3 regions underwent amplification using RNA transcripts as the source. RT-PCR in the first round (using the HTBI primer set) targeted the TCR CDR3. MiXCR was run by TCRdb on the multiplex PCR reads, yielding one entry per CDR3 protein. The sample holds about 350,000 distinct CDR3 sequences, about 19% seen once. Sequencing was done on a sample of blood. These receptors were taken from a woman aged 18 to 35 with Graves' hyperthyroidism.

This clonotype was counted many times. The V and J genes are TRBV12-5 and TRBJ2-2; D tentatively fits TRBD1 or TRBD2 (5 bases each). CDR1 is LGHNT, CDR2 FRNRAP, per germline. This CDR3 spans 13 amino acids. Trimming took 5 bases from V and 6 from J, leaving 10 bases between them. CDR3 residues: CASGGAGAGELFF. Written as DNA, the CDR3 is TGTGCTAGTGGTGGGGCCGGGGCCGGGGAGCTGTTTTTT.

This clonotype showed up many times. The genes are TRBV6-2 or TRBV6-3 and TRBJ2-7; TRBD2 agrees at 7 bases. The CDR3 has 14 residues. CDR1 and CDR2 from the germline V gene are MNHEY and SVGEGT. With 3 bases clipped from V and 2 bases from J, the junction kept 4 bases outside the gene matches. In DNA, the CDR3 is TGTGCCAGCAGTTATGGGGGGGATACCTACGAGCAGTACTTC. Encoded protein: CASSYGGDTYEQYF.

In this sample, this clonotype turned up many times. This sequence joins TRBV28 and TRBJ2-7; D is undetermined. Germline CDR1 is MDHEN and CDR2 is SYDVKM. Trimming cost V 2 bases and J 2 bases, with 10 bases left between them. This CDR3 contains 14 residues. CDR3 residues: CASSLKGFPYEQYF. The CDR3, as DNA: TGTGCCAGCAGTTTAAAGGGTTTCCCCTACGAGCAGTACTTC.

The chain has TRBV6-2 or TRBV6-3 and TRBJ1-2, with D possibly matching TRBD1 (5 bases). This CDR3 has 14 residues. Germline CDR1 MNHEY, CDR2 SVGEGT. With 5 bases removed from V and 8 bases from J, the gap between germline ends came to 18 bases. CDR3 bases: TGTGCCAGCAGTCGCGCGGGACCGCGAGCGGGCTACACCTTC. Translation: CASSRAGPRAGYTF.

Many counts were recorded for this clonotype. This chain links TRBV12-5 with TRBJ1-1; TRBD1 aligns across 8 bases. The CDR3 runs to 13 residues. In germline, CDR1 is LGHNT, CDR2 FRNRAP. V shed 7 bases, J shed 6 bases, and the junction held 7 bases outside the gene matches. CDR3 loop: CASARDRYSEAFF. CDR3 coding DNA: TGTGCTAGTGCTCGGGACAGGTATTCTGAAGCTTTCTTT.

In its sample, this clonotype was seen many times. The CDR3 DNA reads TGCAGCGTTGAAGACCTGGGTTCCGAGCAGTACTTC. It is translated as CSVEDLGSEQYF. The chain recombines TRBV29-1 with TRBJ2-7; D remains unclear. Looked up from germline, CDR1 is SQVTM and CDR2 is ANQGSEA. With 0 bases removed from V and 6 bases from J, the gap between germline ends came to 9 bases. CDR3 length: 12 amino acids.

This clonotype came up many times. The V gene is TRBV7-2, the J gene TRBJ2-7; D ambiguous. Germline CDR1 and CDR2: SGHTA and FQGNSA. Trimming removed 5 bases from V and 6 bases from J, with 11 bases in between. This CDR3 has 12 amino acids. CDR3 in amino acids: CASSIPLGEQYF. In DNA, the CDR3 is TGTGCCAGCAGCATACCGCTTGGCGAGCAGTACTTC.

This clonotype occurred many times. The V gene is TRBV12-3 or TRBV12-4, the J gene TRBJ2-2; maybe TRBD2 (7 bases). V lost 4 bases, J lost 6 bases, and 12 bases lay in between. This CDR3 is built from 14 residues. CDR3 coding DNA: TGTGCCAGCAGTTGGGGGGGGCCCGCCGGGGAGCTGTTTTTT. Protein: CASSWGGPAGELFF.

The CDR3 loop is CASSFHRNTEAFF. Written as DNA, the CDR3 is TGCGCCAGCAGCTTCCACAGAAACACTGAAGCTTTCTTT. V usage is TRBV5-1 and J usage is TRBJ1-1; D gene uncertain. The CDR3 runs to 13 residues. The V gene lost 2 bases and the J gene lost 2 bases, with 7 bases spanning the gap. Germline lookup yields CDR1 SGHRS and CDR2 YFSETQ.

This clonotype was counted at least ten times. V usage is TRBV28 and J usage is TRBJ2-5; 7 bases are shared with TRBD1. CDR1 and CDR2 from the germline V gene are MDHEN and SYDVKM. The CDR3 consists of 13 residues. The junction had 6 bases not matched to a gene; V was cut back by 6 bases and J by 5 bases. CDR3 loop: CASSPQGWETQYF. The CDR3, as DNA: TGTGCCAGCAGCCCACAGGGGTGGGAGACCCAGTACTTC. Full variable domain (missing parts from reference TRBV28 and TRBJ2-5): DVKVTQSSRYLVKRTGEKVFLECVQDMDHENMFWYRQDPGLGLRLIYFSYDVKMKEKGDIPEGYSVSREKKERFSLILESASTNQTSMYLCASSPQGWETQYFGPGTRLLVL.